This section outlines one TCR beta chain sequence together with its context. Cohort assignment relied on participant-reported clinical history. The data are from a study of blood T cell repertoires in COVID-19. Background on the study: T cells, B-cell-depleted T cells, or PBMCs provided the cDNA or gDNA that served as material.

TCRdb's copy holds only in-frame clones and misses some; the assay was immunoSEQ multiplex PCR. The repertoire holds over 250,000 clones, with 80% to 90% as singletons. The CDR3 is made up of 16 amino acids. V was shortened by 2 bases and J by 8 bases, with 19 bases between the two germline ends. Looked up from germline, CDR1 is SGHAT and CDR2 is FQNNGV. This TCR came from a young man with acute COVID-19. The sample was PBMCs or T cells enriched from blood (not recorded which). The genes are TRBV11-2 and TRBJ2-1; weak D call: TRBD2 (5 bases). The CDR3 protein is CASSLRFSGSTYEQFF. The CDR3 nucleotides read TGTGCCAGCAGCTTAAGGTTTTCGGGGTCCACCTATGAGCAGTTCTTC.